The subject of this entry is one T cell receptor beta chain. The data belong to a study of blood T cell repertoires in COVID-19. Assay: immunoSEQ multiplex PCR; the TCRdb copy retains only in-frame clones and omits some. The sample has 110,000 to 150,000 clones, approximately 80% seen once; the top ten hold 8.2%. What was sequenced was peripheral blood. This sequence was found in a human donor in a cohort sampled during active COVID-19.

This chain's CDR3 is CASSRAGGERTTGELFF. In DNA, the CDR3 is TGTGCCAGTAGTAGGGCGGGAGGCGAACGAACCACCGGGGAGCTGTTTTTT. The rearrangement joins TRBV19 to TRBJ2-2, with 8 bases matching TRBD2. The CDR3 loop spans 17 amino acids. Unmatched junction bases numbered 11, after V lost 4 bases and J lost 4 bases. Germline CDR1 LNHDA, CDR2 SQIVND (reference sequence).